A selection of T cell receptor beta chains follows, all from one sample in a study of T cell responses to AZD1222 COVID-19 vaccine. Only in-frame clones appear in the TCRdb table, and some are missing; sequencing was by immunoSEQ multiplex PCR. Seen here are 130,000 to 150,000 clones, roughly 86% observed once, and the top ten hold approximately 5%. This specimen consisted of peripheral blood, obtained 28 days after the second AZD1222 dose. All receptors come from an adult who received the AZD1222 COVID-19 vaccine. Both conserved end residues are part of each CDR3. D genes are given only for firm matches. Size tells how often a clone was seen (once, few, many) or the class of an expanded clone, and some rows leave it out.

length,V,J,D,size,DNA,CDR3
14,TRBV4-1,TRBJ2-1,-,-,TGCGCCAGCAGCCAAGCCCCCGCGCGGAATGAGCAGTTCTTC,CASSQAPARNEQFF
18,TRBV21-1,TRBJ2-2,-,-,TGTGCCAGCAGCAAAGACAGCGGGAGGGCACCACGTGGGGGGGAGCTGTTTTTT,CASSKDSGRAPRGGELFF
15,TRBV27,TRBJ1-1,TRBD1,-,TGTGCCAGCAGTTTAACAGGGGGGGTGAACACTGAAGCTTTCTTT,CASSLTGGVNTEAFF
13,TRBV10-1,TRBJ1-2,-,once,TGCGCCAGCAGCGGGACATTGAACTATGGCTACACCTTC,CASSGTLNYGYTF
14,TRBV5-4,TRBJ1-2,-,-,TGTGCCAGCAGCTGGGGGGCGGTTAACTATGGCTACACCTTC,CASSWGAVNYGYTF
18,TRBV4-2,TRBJ2-3,TRBD2,once,TGTGCCAGCAGCCAAGGTTCCCTAGCGGGGGGGCCAGGAGATACGCAGTATTTT,CASSQGSLAGGPGDTQYF
15,TRBV3-1/TRBV3-2,TRBJ2-7,-,-,TGTGCCAGCAGCCAACCCGGGGGAGGAGGGTACGAGCAGTACTTC,CASSQPGGGGYEQYF
14,TRBV19,TRBJ1-5,TRBD1,-,TGTGCCAGTAGTACAGACAGGGTCACCCAGCCCCAGCATTTT,CASSTDRVTQPQHF
15,TRBV27,TRBJ2-7,TRBD1,-,TGTGCCAGCAGTTTCGGGACAGGGACATACTACGAGCAGTACTTC,CASSFGTGTYYEQYF
16,TRBV19,TRBJ1-1,TRBD1,-,TGTGCCAGCGCGACCCCCTTCGCAGGGGGCTCTTCTGAAGCTTTCTTT,CASATPFAGGSSEAFF
13,TRBV18,TRBJ1-1,TRBD1,few,TGTGCCAGCTCACCACCTACCGGACAGGGGTCTTTCTTT,CASSPPTGQGSFF
16,TRBV20-1,TRBJ2-3,TRBD2,once,TGCAGTGCTAGTGCTGTTACTAGCGGGTTCACAGATACGCAGTATTTT,CSASAVTSGFTDTQYF
11,TRBV29-1,TRBJ1-4,-,few,TGCAGCGCCATAAGGGGGGAAAAACTGTTTTTT,CSAIRGEKLFF
18,TRBV7-9,TRBJ2-1,TRBD2,few,TGTGCCAGCAGCTTAGCGGGGAGGGGAGCGGGTTCCTACAATGAGCAGTTCTTC,CASSLAGRGAGSYNEQFF
17,TRBV28,TRBJ1-2,-,-,TGTGCCAGCAGTTTTCGTTATAGTCGCTTCTCTAACTATGGCTACACCTTC,CASSFRYSRFSNYGYTF
17,TRBV7-9,TRBJ2-6,-,-,TGTGCCAGCAGTTATGGGACGCTGAGCTCTGGGGCCAACGTCCTGACTTTC,CASSYGTLSSGANVLTF
11,TRBV6-4,TRBJ2-3,-,once,TGTGCCAGCAGTGACTCGGGGACGCAGTATTTT,CASSDSGTQYF
12,TRBV29-1,TRBJ2-2,-,-,TGCAGCGTTTTATGGGACACCGGGGAGCTGTTTTTT,CSVLWDTGELFF
15,TRBV7-2,TRBJ2-3,-,-,TGTGCCAGCACCCCGCAGGGTATGGCTTCAGATACGCAGTATTTT,CASTPQGMASDTQYF
14,TRBV28,TRBJ2-3,TRBD1,-,TGTGCCAGCAGTCGCACAGGGGGCACAGATACGCAGTATTTT,CASSRTGGTDTQYF
15,TRBV6-5,TRBJ1-2,-,-,TGTGCCAGCAGCAACGTTGCTACAGTCAACTATGGCTACACCTTC,CASSNVATVNYGYTF
13,TRBV30,TRBJ1-4,TRBD1,few,TGTGCCTGGGGGACAGGGGCTAATGAAAAACTGTTTTTT,CAWGTGANEKLFF
15,TRBV5-1,TRBJ2-1,TRBD2,-,TGCGCCAGCAGCTTTCCAAGCGGGAGCTACAATGAGCAGTTCTTC,CASSFPSGSYNEQFF
17,TRBV7-9,TRBJ1-1,TRBD1,-,TGTGCCAGCAGCCCCCCGAATCAGGGGGGCAGGAACACTGAAGCTTTCTTT,CASSPPNQGGRNTEAFF
13,TRBV2,TRBJ2-7,-,-,TGTGCCAGCCTTGCGGACAGATCCTACGAGCAGTACTTC,CASLADRSYEQYF
10,TRBV20-1,TRBJ1-1,-,-,TGCAGTGCAAAGCCCCGAGATGCTTTCTTT,CSAKPRDAFF
14,TRBV6-1,TRBJ2-7,TRBD2,-,TGTGCCAGCAGTGAATGGCTAGCGGGTGGTGAGCAGTACTTC,CASSEWLAGGEQYF
14,TRBV15,TRBJ1-5,-,-,TGTGCCACCAGCAGCTGGGGAAGTGGTCAGCCCCAGCATTTT,CATSSWGSGQPQHF
14,TRBV28,TRBJ2-2,TRBD2,-,TGTGCCAGCCGGACTAGCGGGAACACCGGGGAGCTGTTTTTT,CASRTSGNTGELFF
14,TRBV2,TRBJ1-5,-,-,TGTGCCAGCAGTGAAGGCGGCAGGGGTCAGCCCCAGCATTTT,CASSEGGRGQPQHF
15,TRBV27,TRBJ1-2,-,-,TGTGCCAGCAGTTTATTAATGACAGGCGGCTATGGCTACACCTTC,CASSLLMTGGYGYTF
14,TRBV25-1,TRBJ1-2,TRBD1,-,TGTGCCAGCAGGGAAACGGGACAGGGGAATGGCTACACCTTC,CASRETGQGNGYTF
14,TRBV11-2,TRBJ2-2,-,-,TGTGCCAGCAGCTTAGTGGCGGGAACCGGGGAGCTGTTTTTT,CASSLVAGTGELFF
8,TRBV24-1,TRBJ1-1,-,-,TGTGCCATGGGTGAAGCTTTCTTT,CAMGEAFF
18,TRBV6-1,TRBJ2-5,TRBD2,-,TGTGCCAGCAGTGAAGCGACGGGGCTAGCGGGGGTAGGTGAGACCCAGTACTTC,CASSEATGLAGVGETQYF
13,TRBV28,TRBJ1-1,-,once,TGTGCCAGCAGCCGAGCACCAAACACTGAAGCTTTCTTT,CASSRAPNTEAFF
14,TRBV24-1,TRBJ1-2,-,-,TGTGCCACCAGGACCTTGTTAGACAACTATGGCTACACCTTC,CATRTLLDNYGYTF
14,TRBV5-1,TRBJ1-1,-,-,TGCGCCAGCAGCGCCGGACTGATGAACACTGAAGCTTTCTTT,CASSAGLMNTEAFF
15,TRBV6-2/TRBV6-3,TRBJ1-5,-,-,TGTGCCAGCAGTGCACAGGAGGGGAGCAATCAGCCCCAGCATTTT,CASSAQEGSNQPQHF
14,TRBV20-1,TRBJ2-3,-,once,TGCAGTGCTAGTAACGGGGATCCCACAGATACGCAGTATTTT,CSASNGDPTDTQYF
13,TRBV19,TRBJ1-2,-,-,TGTGCCAGTAGTATCGATGTCCCCTATGGCTACACCTTC,CASSIDVPYGYTF
15,TRBV18,TRBJ2-2,-,few,TGTGCCAGCTCACCACAGGGGCCGAACACCGGGGAGCTGTTTTTT,CASSPQGPNTGELFF
13,TRBV10-3,TRBJ2-3,TRBD1,-,TGTGCCACCGGACAGGGGGAGACAGATACGCAGTATTTT,CATGQGETDTQYF
13,TRBV27,TRBJ1-1,-,-,TGTGCCAGCAGTTCGGCCCGTCGGACTGAAGCTTTCTTT,CASSSARRTEAFF
16,TRBV28,TRBJ2-1,TRBD1,-,TGTGCCAGCAGTTTGAGTTGGCAGGGGGCTTCGATTGAGCAGTTCTTC,CASSLSWQGASIEQFF
15,TRBV19,TRBJ2-2,-,-,TGTGCCAGTAGTATGGTAGGGATGGGAACCGGGGAGCTGTTTTTT,CASSMVGMGTGELFF
16,TRBV4-2,TRBJ2-1,-,-,TGTGCCAGCAGCCAAGGACTAGGTCTGGGTCTCAATGAGCAGTTCTTC,CASSQGLGLGLNEQFF
16,TRBV28,TRBJ2-3,TRBD1,-,TGTGCCAGCAGTTTATTCTGGACAGGGAGGTCAGATACGCAGTATTTT,CASSLFWTGRSDTQYF
13,TRBV12-3/TRBV12-4,TRBJ2-3,-,once,TGTGCCAGCACCCAAAGTTTGGCAGATACGCAGTATTTT,CASTQSLADTQYF